The following is a TCR beta chain sequence with its context. Its antigen is unknown. This CDR3 is 15 amino acids long. The germline CDR1 and CDR2 sequences are SGHAT and FQNNGV. With 5 bases removed from V and 0 bases from J, the gap between germline ends came to 12 bases. This sample was included in a study of T cell responses to AZD1222 COVID-19 vaccine. Study conclusions and caveats: Vaccine-related CD4 TCRs covered spike, predominating at 160-218 and 743-854. Increased Spike-specific TCR breadth and depth were observed after two AZD1222 doses.

The data were produced by immunoSEQ multiplex PCR, yet TCRdb's version contains in-frame clones alone and is incomplete. The table has about 100,000 clones, 89% seen once. The V and J genes are TRBV11-2 and TRBJ2-3; D remains unclear. The receptor's source is an adult in good health. The sequencing here drew on peripheral blood, taken on day 0 of AZD1222 vaccination. The CDR3 nucleotides are TGTGCCAGCAGCGCGATTAGTTCTAGCACAGATACGCAGTATTTT. Its protein is CASSAISSSTDTQYF. The whole variable domain, remainder taken from reference TRBV11-2 and TRBJ2-3, is EAGVAQSPRYKIIEKRQSVAFWCNPISGHATLYWYQQILGQGPKLLIQFQNNGVVDDSQLPKDRFSAERLKGVDSTLKIQPAKLEDSAVYLCASSAISSSTDTQYFGPGTRLTVL.